This is a list of T cell receptor beta chains from one sample in a study of T cell changes during pregnancy in multiple sclerosis. Libraries were prepared by immunoSEQ multiplex PCR; TCRdb keeps only in-frame clonotypes and omits some of them. The repertoire holds tens of thousands of clones, 90% seen once, with 2.2% in the top ten. The specimen was peripheral blood, collected in the first trimester of pregnancy. The receptor set was obtained from a female donor in good health, enrolled as a control in a pregnancy study. Each CDR3 is given with its conserved first and last residue. A D gene is named only where the DNA matches it firmly. Clone size is given for some rows only: seen once, a few or many times, or a class if the clone is expanded.

cdr3_nt,cdr3_aa,clone_size,cdr3_length,d_call,v_call,j_call
TGTGCCAGCTCACCAAGCGAGGGTGGATATGGCTACACCTTC,CASSPSEGGYGYTF,-,14,-,TRBV18,TRBJ1-2
TGTGCCAGCAGTATCGGGACAGGGCACACCGGGGAGCTGTTTTTT,CASSIGTGHTGELFF,-,15,TRBD1,TRBV6-5,TRBJ2-2
TGTGCCAGCAGCTTAGAGCGGGGGCGCCCACTCTACGAGCAGTACTTC,CASSLERGRPLYEQYF,-,16,TRBD2,TRBV11-1,TRBJ2-7
TGTGCCAGTAGTATAGAGGGGCAGTACGCTAACTATGGCTACACCTTC,CASSIEGQYANYGYTF,-,16,-,TRBV19,TRBJ1-2
TGTGCCAGCAGCTCTACCAGGACAGATACGCAGTATTTT,CASSSTRTDTQYF,once,13,-,TRBV5-4,TRBJ2-3
TGTGCCAGCAGTTTACAGGGGGATCAGCCCCAGCATTTT,CASSLQGDQPQHF,-,13,TRBD1,TRBV27,TRBJ1-5
TGTGCTAGTGGTTTGATTAGCGGGGGGGCTAACGAGCAGTACTTC,CASGLISGGANEQYF,-,15,TRBD2,TRBV12-5,TRBJ2-7
TGCAGCGTTGACTCCAGGGGAGCTTTCTTT,CSVDSRGAFF,few,10,-,TRBV29-1,TRBJ1-1
TGTGCCACCAGCAGAGATCGCGGGACCTCCTACGAGCAGTACTTC,CATSRDRGTSYEQYF,-,15,-,TRBV15,TRBJ2-7
TGCAGCGTTGAAGATCGGGAGGGGACTGATACGCAGTATTTT,CSVEDREGTDTQYF,-,14,TRBD2,TRBV29-1,TRBJ2-3
TGTGCCAGCAGTCACCAGACAGGGAAGCATCAGCCCCAGCATTTT,CASSHQTGKHQPQHF,-,15,TRBD1,TRBV28,TRBJ1-5
TGTGCCAGCAGTCAACGATTAGACTATGGCTACACCTTC,CASSQRLDYGYTF,-,13,-,TRBV5-5,TRBJ1-2
TGTGCCAGCAGCTTAAACACCCTGGGACAGGGGTGGACCTACGAGCAGTACTTC,CASSLNTLGQGWTYEQYF,-,18,TRBD1,TRBV11-2,TRBJ2-7
TGTGCCAGCAGCTTAGATCACGGGACAGGGAGCACTGAAGCTTTCTTT,CASSLDHGTGSTEAFF,-,16,TRBD1,TRBV11-3,TRBJ1-1
TGTGCCAGCAGCTTCCAGGGTAACGGCCTCTACGAGCAGTACTTC,CASSFQGNGLYEQYF,-,15,-,TRBV7-3,TRBJ2-7
TGTGCCAGCAGGCCATCTGACGGGAAGCAGTACTTC,CASRPSDGKQYF,-,12,-,TRBV28,TRBJ2-7
TGCAGCGTTCAGGCGGGTGGGACAGGGGGCTCGTACGAGCAGTACTTC,CSVQAGGTGGSYEQYF,-,16,TRBD1,TRBV29-1,TRBJ2-7
TGTGCCAGCAGCTTGGCCGCGAGCAATCAGCCCCAGCATTTT,CASSLAASNQPQHF,-,14,-,TRBV5-8,TRBJ1-5
TGTGCCAGCAGCCAACAGGGGCAAGAGACCCAGTACTTC,CASSQQGQETQYF,-,13,TRBD1,TRBV2,TRBJ2-5
TGCGCCAGCAGCTTTGACACCTCCTACGAGCAGTACTTC,CASSFDTSYEQYF,-,13,-,TRBV5-1,TRBJ2-7
TGCGCCAGCACCGACCTCTTCGGACAGGGTGGTCAGCCCCAGCATTTT,CASTDLFGQGGQPQHF,-,16,TRBD1,TRBV10-2,TRBJ1-5
TGTGCCAGTAGTATAGATTTGCTAGCGGGAGGATGGGATACGCAGTATTTT,CASSIDLLAGGWDTQYF,-,17,TRBD2,TRBV19,TRBJ2-3
TGTGCCAGCAGTTACAGGCTAGGCACAGATACGCAGTATTTT,CASSYRLGTDTQYF,-,14,-,TRBV6-5,TRBJ2-3
TGCGCCAGCAGACCGGGACTAGCGGGAGGTACTGAGACCCAGTACTTC,CASRPGLAGGTETQYF,-,16,TRBD2,TRBV5-1,TRBJ2-5
TGTGCCAGCAGACCCCCGGGACAGGATAATGAAAAACTGTTTTTT,CASRPPGQDNEKLFF,-,15,TRBD1,TRBV27,TRBJ1-4
TGCGCCAGCAGCTTGAACTTTTTGAATGAGCAGTTCTTC,CASSLNFLNEQFF,-,13,-,TRBV5-1,TRBJ2-1
TGTGCCAGTACCCCCGGAATCCTGGGGGCCTCCTACAATGAGCAGTTCTTC,CASTPGILGASYNEQFF,-,17,-,TRBV19,TRBJ2-1
TGTGCCAGTAGTATAGGACTGAGCTCCTACAATGAGCAGTTCTTC,CASSIGLSSYNEQFF,few,15,-,TRBV19,TRBJ2-1
TGTGCCAGCAGCGGACTACTAGACAATGAGCAGTTCTTC,CASSGLLDNEQFF,-,13,-,TRBV9,TRBJ2-1
TGTGCCAGCAACACTGGAGGGGAGCCTGGAAACACCATATATTTT,CASNTGGEPGNTIYF,-,15,-,TRBV7-9,TRBJ1-3
TGTGCCACCAGCAGAGCACGACTAGCGGGACGCAACGAGCAGTACTTC,CATSRARLAGRNEQYF,-,16,TRBD2,TRBV15,TRBJ2-7
TGTGCCAGCAGGGGCGGGGGAGGCTACACCTTC,CASRGGGGYTF,few,11,-,TRBV6-5,TRBJ1-2
TGTGCCAGCAGCCAAGGGTCCGGGACAGGGCCCATTAGAAACACCATATATTTT,CASSQGSGTGPIRNTIYF,-,18,TRBD1,TRBV13,TRBJ1-3
TGTGCCAGCAGTGGGCAGGGGATGAACACTGAAGCTTTCTTT,CASSGQGMNTEAFF,few,14,-,TRBV2,TRBJ1-1
TGTGCCAGCTGGGGGGTCGGCAATCAGCCCCAGCATTTT,CASWGVGNQPQHF,-,13,-,TRBV6-1,TRBJ1-5
TGTGCCTCCCGATCAGTGAACTCTGGAAACACCATATATTTT,CASRSVNSGNTIYF,-,14,-,TRBV6-1,TRBJ1-3
TGTGCCAGCAGTTACTCAATACAGGGAGAGGGCACTGAAGCTTTCTTT,CASSYSIQGEGTEAFF,-,16,-,TRBV6-6,TRBJ1-1
TGCGCCAGCAGTGCTGGGCAGGGGGGACTAGTTCGGGAAGCTTTCTTT,CASSAGQGGLVREAFF,-,16,TRBD1,TRBV10-1,TRBJ1-1
TGTGCCAGCAGCTTTGGCACCACTGAAGCTTTCTTT,CASSFGTTEAFF,-,12,-,TRBV7-6,TRBJ1-1
TGCGCCAGCAGCTTGGGGGCCTGGGACAGGTATAGCCACAATGAGCAGTTCTTC,CASSLGAWDRYSHNEQFF,-,18,TRBD1,TRBV5-1,TRBJ2-1
TGTGCCAGCAGCTTAACCCCTATGGGGGGGGAGCAGTTCTTC,CASSLTPMGGEQFF,-,14,TRBD2,TRBV7-8,TRBJ2-1
TGTGCCAGTAGTATAGCCCCCTCTACAGGGGGTAATCAGCCCCAGCATTTT,CASSIAPSTGGNQPQHF,-,17,TRBD1,TRBV19,TRBJ1-5
TGTGCCAGCAGCTTGAACAGGCTCTATGGCTACACCTTC,CASSLNRLYGYTF,-,13,-,TRBV5-8,TRBJ1-2
TGCGCCAGCAGCCAGAGCACAGGGTCTGGAAACACCATATATTTT,CASSQSTGSGNTIYF,-,15,-,TRBV4-1,TRBJ1-3
TGTGCCAGCAGCAGCAGCGGGGGGGGTACCGGGGAGCTGTTTTTT,CASSSSGGGTGELFF,-,15,TRBD2,TRBV7-3,TRBJ2-2
TGTGCCAGCAGCTTCTCCAGGGGGAACACTGAAGCTTTCTTT,CASSFSRGNTEAFF,-,14,-,TRBV7-8,TRBJ1-1
TGCGCCAGCAGACCTCAGGGTGGGGAGTACTTC,CASRPQGGEYF,-,11,-,TRBV5-1,TRBJ2-7
TGTGCCATCAGTGACCGCGGGACAGCCCACGGCTACACCTTC,CAISDRGTAHGYTF,-,14,TRBD1,TRBV10-3,TRBJ1-2
TGTGCCAGTAGTAGTACAGGCCTCTCCTACGAGCAGTACTTC,CASSSTGLSYEQYF,-,14,-,TRBV19,TRBJ2-7
TGTGCCAGCAGTATCAGACAGCCTAATGAAAAACTGTTTTTT,CASSIRQPNEKLFF,-,14,-,TRBV28,TRBJ1-4
TGTGCCAACCCCCGGGACAGGGGGCGCGACACTGAAGCTTTCTTT,CANPRDRGRDTEAFF,-,15,TRBD1,TRBV10-3,TRBJ1-1
TGCGCCAGCAGCTTGGACGGAGAAGGGGGAGACTATGGCTACACCTTC,CASSLDGEGGDYGYTF,-,16,-,TRBV5-1,TRBJ1-2
TGTGCCAGCAGCGCCGGGACAGGGGCTGGAAACACCATATATTTT,CASSAGTGAGNTIYF,-,15,TRBD1,TRBV6-4,TRBJ1-3
TGTGCCAGCAGCCCCCTTCTTACAGTGAACACTGAAGCTTTCTTT,CASSPLLTVNTEAFF,-,15,-,TRBV9,TRBJ1-1
TGTGCCAGCAGTGAAACTCACGGGGGCTACAATGAGCAGTTCTTC,CASSETHGGYNEQFF,once,15,-,TRBV6-4,TRBJ2-1